This T cell receptor (beta chain) was profiled in a study of cytomegalovirus exposure and HLA in healthy donors. Study at large: Among approximately 390 genotyped donors, around 77% fell in the Caucasian-associated ancestry cluster. Broader study findings: What TCR beta sequences reportedly achieved was accurate prediction of HLA-A and HLA-B alleles in most subjects. Follow-up analysis later connected one missense variant in DCLRE1C with trimming of TCR beta V- and J-genes.

Trimming pared 1 base from V and 2 bases from J, leaving 6 bases between. The CDR3 spans 13 residues. Germline loops: CDR1 LNHDA, CDR2 SQIVND (reference sequence). It was with 60 Vbeta and 13 Jbeta primers that the PCR ran. The data were produced by immunoSEQ multiplex PCR, yet TCRdb's version contains in-frame clones alone and is incomplete. The top ten clones hold more than 7% of a sample with approximately 74,000 clones, about 80% of them seen once. On this clone itself: Its antigen remains unknown.

The specimen was PBMCs. The clonotype comes from a woman in her 40s in good health and CMV-seronegative. The chain links TRBV19 to TRBJ2-7; the D gene is possibly TRBD1 (6 bases). This chain's CDR3 is CASSIGTAYEQYF. In DNA, the CDR3 is TGTGCCAGTAGTATAGGGACAGCCTACGAGCAGTACTTC.